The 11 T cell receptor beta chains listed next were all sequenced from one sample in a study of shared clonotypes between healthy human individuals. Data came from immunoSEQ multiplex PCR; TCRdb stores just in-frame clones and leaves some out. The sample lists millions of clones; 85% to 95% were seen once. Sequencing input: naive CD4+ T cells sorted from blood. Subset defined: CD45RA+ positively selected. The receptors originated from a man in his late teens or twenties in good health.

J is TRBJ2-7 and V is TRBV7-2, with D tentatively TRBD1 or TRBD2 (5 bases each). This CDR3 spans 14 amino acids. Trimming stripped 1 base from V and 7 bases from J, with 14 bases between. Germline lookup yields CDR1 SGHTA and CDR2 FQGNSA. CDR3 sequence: CASSLGGPSGEQYF. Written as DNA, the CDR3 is TGTGCCAGCAGCTTAGGGGGCCCCTCGGGGGAGCAGTACTTC.

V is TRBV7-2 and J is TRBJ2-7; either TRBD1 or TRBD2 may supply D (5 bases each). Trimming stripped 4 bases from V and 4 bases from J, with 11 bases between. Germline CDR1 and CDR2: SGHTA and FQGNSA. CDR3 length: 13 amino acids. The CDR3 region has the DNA TGTGCCAGCAGCTCCCGACAGCGGTACGAGCAGTACTTC. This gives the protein CASSSRQRYEQYF.

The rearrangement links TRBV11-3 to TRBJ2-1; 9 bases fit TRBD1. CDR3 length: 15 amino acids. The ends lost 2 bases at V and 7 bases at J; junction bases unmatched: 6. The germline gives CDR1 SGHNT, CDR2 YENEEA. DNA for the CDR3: TGTGCCAGCAGCTTAACGGGACAGGGTGTGAATGAGCAGTTCTTC. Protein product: CASSLTGQGVNEQFF.

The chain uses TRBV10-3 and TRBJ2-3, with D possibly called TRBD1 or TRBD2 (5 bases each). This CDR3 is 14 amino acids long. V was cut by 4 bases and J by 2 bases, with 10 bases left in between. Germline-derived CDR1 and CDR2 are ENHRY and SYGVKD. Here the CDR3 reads CAISGGAVTDTQYF. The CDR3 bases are TGTGCCATCAGTGGAGGGGCCGTCACAGATACGCAGTATTTT.

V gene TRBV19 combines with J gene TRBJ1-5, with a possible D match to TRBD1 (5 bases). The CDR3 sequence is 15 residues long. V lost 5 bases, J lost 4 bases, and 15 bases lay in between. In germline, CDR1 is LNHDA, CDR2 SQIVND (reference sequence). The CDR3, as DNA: TGTGCCAGTAGTTGGGGACCGCTACCTAATCAGCCCCAGCATTTT. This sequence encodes CASSWGPLPNQPQHF.

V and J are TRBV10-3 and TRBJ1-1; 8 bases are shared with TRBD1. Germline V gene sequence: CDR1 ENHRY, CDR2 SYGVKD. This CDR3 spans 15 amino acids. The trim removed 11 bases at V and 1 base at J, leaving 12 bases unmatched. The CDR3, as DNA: TGTGCCGCCTCCGGACAGGGAACGAGGAACACTGAAGCTTTCTTT. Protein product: CAASGQGTRNTEAFF.

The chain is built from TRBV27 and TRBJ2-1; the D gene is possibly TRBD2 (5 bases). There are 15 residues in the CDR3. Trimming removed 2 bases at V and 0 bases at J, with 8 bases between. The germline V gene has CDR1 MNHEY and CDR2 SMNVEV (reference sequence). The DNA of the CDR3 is TGTGCCAGCAGTTTAGTTGGGAGCTCCTACAATGAGCAGTTCTTC. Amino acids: CASSLVGSSYNEQFF.

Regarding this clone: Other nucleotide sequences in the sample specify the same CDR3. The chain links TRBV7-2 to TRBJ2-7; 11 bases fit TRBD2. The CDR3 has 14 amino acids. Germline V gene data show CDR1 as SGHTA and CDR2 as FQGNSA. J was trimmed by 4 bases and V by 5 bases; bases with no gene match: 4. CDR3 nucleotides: TGTGCCAGCAGCCTCACTAGCGGGGGATACGAGCAGTACTTC. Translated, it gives CASSLTSGGYEQYF. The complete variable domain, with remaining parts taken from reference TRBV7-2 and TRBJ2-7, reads GAGVSQSPSNKVTEKGKDVELRCDPISGHTALYWYRQSLGQGLEFLIYFQGNSAPDKSGLPSDRFSAERTGGSVSTLTIQRTQQEDSAVYLCASSLTSGGYEQYFGPGTRLTVT.

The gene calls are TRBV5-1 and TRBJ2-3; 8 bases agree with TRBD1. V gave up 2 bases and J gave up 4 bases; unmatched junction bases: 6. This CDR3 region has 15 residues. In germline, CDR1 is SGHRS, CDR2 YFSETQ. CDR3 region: CASSFLQGGPDTQYF. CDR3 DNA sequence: TGCGCCAGCAGCTTCCTACAGGGGGGTCCAGATACGCAGTATTTT.

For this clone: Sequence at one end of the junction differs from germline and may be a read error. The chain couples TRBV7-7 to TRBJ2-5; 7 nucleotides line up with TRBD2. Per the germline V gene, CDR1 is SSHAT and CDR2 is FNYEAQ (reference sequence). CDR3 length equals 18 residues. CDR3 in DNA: TGTGCTAGCAGCTTAGTGAGGTCTGGGGGACTAACCCAAGAGACCCAGTACTTC. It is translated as CASSLVRSGGLTQETQYF.

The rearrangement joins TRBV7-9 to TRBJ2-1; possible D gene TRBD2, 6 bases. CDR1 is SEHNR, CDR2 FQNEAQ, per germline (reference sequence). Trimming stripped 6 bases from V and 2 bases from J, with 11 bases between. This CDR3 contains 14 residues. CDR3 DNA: TGTGCCAGCAGGGGGACTTCCGCCTACAATGAGCAGTTCTTC. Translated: CASRGTSAYNEQFF.